The entry below describes one TCR beta chain. Its matching antigen is unknown. This record comes from a study of T cell responses to AZD1222 COVID-19 vaccine. Broader study findings: Without day 14 samples, only post-peak T cell repertoires were studied. Spike-specific TCR breadth rose after two AZD1222 doses, and depth rose as well.

Produced via immunoSEQ multiplex PCR; TCRdb's table is partial and in-frame only. The sample has 150,000 to 200,000 clones, approximately 91% seen once. The V segment lost 4 bases and the J segment 4 bases; nucleotides outside the gene matches: 6. The CDR3 has 14 residues. Germline CDR1 and CDR2: SQVTM and ANQGSEA. Sample: peripheral blood, taken on day 0 of AZD1222 vaccination. This sequence originates from an adult in good health. This rearrangement joins TRBV29-1 to TRBJ1-5; 8 positions agree with TRBD1. The CDR3 sequence is CSVVTGESNQPQHF. CDR3 in DNA: TGCAGCGTTGTGACAGGGGAATCAAATCAGCCCCAGCATTTT.